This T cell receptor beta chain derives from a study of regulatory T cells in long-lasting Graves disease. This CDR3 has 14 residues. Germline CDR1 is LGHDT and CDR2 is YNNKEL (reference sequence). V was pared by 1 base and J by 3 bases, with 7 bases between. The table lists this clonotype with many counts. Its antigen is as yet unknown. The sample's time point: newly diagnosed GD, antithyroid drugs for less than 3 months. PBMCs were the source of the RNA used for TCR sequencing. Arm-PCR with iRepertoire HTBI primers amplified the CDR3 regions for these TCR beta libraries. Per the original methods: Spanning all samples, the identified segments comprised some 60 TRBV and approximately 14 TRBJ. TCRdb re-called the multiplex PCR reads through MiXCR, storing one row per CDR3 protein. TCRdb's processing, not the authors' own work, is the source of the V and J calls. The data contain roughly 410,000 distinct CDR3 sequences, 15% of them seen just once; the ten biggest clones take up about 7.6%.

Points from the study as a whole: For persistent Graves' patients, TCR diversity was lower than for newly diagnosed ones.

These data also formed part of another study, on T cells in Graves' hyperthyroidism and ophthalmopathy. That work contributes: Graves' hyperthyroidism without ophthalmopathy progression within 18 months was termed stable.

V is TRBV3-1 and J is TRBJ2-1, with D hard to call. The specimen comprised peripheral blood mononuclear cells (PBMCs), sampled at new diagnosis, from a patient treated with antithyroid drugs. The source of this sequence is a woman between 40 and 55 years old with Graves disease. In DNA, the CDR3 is TGTGCCAGCAGCCAAGGGTCGTACTACAATGAGCAGTTCTTC. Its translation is CASSQGSYYNEQFF.